These 28 T cell receptor beta chains originate from one sample sequenced in a study of Ad26.COV2.S vaccination and SARS-CoV-2 variants (dated by TCRdb to about 2021). According to the study, the label for this sample's treatment or condition signals: about 20 received Ad26.COV2.S at low or high dose, single or two shots; about 5 received placebo; per-sample allocation not given. For vaccine and placebo recipients, repertoires were sequenced using samples collected on day 63 after the first injection. Library prep was done by the immunoSEQ multiplex PCR assay. The immuneACCESS repertoire file appears here via TCRdb, limited to in-frame rearrangements. These files lack a portion of the clones; in checked studies, under half of the deficit traces to unresolved V genes, and the cause of the others is not known. For this sample there are almost 400,000 clones; about nine tenths appear just once. The ten top clones hold under 2% of the sample.

Sequenced here: peripheral blood, sampled in a trial of Ad26.COV2.S vaccine versus placebo. These receptors all come from a person aged 18 to 59 who received the Ad26.COV2.S COVID-19 vaccine or a placebo.

This chain connects TRBV28 to TRBJ2-1; 10 nucleotides line up with TRBD2. The germline V gene encodes CDR1 MDHEN and CDR2 SYDVKM. V shed 5 bases and J 3 bases; nucleotides not matched to a gene: 10. This CDR3 spans 17 amino acids. CDR3 loop: CASSPPSGTSDYNEQFF. The DNA for the CDR3 is TGTGCCAGCAGTCCACCCTCGGGGACTAGCGACTACAATGAGCAGTTCTTC.

This rearrangement joins TRBV30 to TRBJ2-3; a possible D gene is TRBD2 (7 bases). Trimming left V 0 bases short and J 2 bases short, with 9 bases between. The CDR3 loop spans 14 amino acids. The germline CDR1 and CDR2 sequences are GTSNPN and SVGIG (reference sequence). Here the CDR3 reads CAWSVGGVTDTQYF. The CDR3 DNA is TGTGCCTGGAGTGTAGGGGGGGTCACAGATACGCAGTATTTT.

The CDR3 DNA reads TGCGCCAGCAGCTTGACAGGGGACCAAGACTACACCTTC. As protein: CASSLTGDQDYTF. This chain uses TRBV5-1 with TRBJ1-2, with 7 positions matching TRBD1. V lost 1 base and J lost 10; bases outside the gene matches: 7. The germline V gene has CDR1 SGHRS and CDR2 YFSETQ. This CDR3 comprises 13 residues.

This clone appeared a few times. J is TRBJ2-1 and V is TRBV11-2, with 8 positions matching TRBD1. This CDR3 region has 15 residues. CDR1 is SGHAT and CDR2 is FQNNGV in the germline V gene. Germline trimming cut 3 bases from V and 4 bases from J; bases unmatched to any gene: 5. The CDR3 region has the DNA TGTGCCAGCAGCTTCAGGGGGCGCGGATACAATGAGCAGTTCTTC. Translated: CASSFRGRGYNEQFF.

This clone was detected only once. J is TRBJ2-2 and V is TRBV10-1; D gene ambiguous. The V and J ends lost 11 bases and 7 bases respectively, with 8 bases between them. Germline V CDR1 and CDR2: WNHNN, SYGVQD (reference sequence). The CDR3 runs to 10 residues. CDR3 DNA: TGCGCCCCCTTAAACGGGGAGCTGTTTTTT. Translation: CAPLNGELFF.

The chain employs TRBV5-1 and TRBJ1-1; 10 bases agree with TRBD1. J lost 4 bases, V lost 2 bases, and 5 bases had no gene match. The CDR3 consists of 15 residues. The germline CDR1 and CDR2 sequences are SGHRS and YFSETQ. CDR3 DNA sequence: TGCGCCAGCAGCTTCCGACAGGGGGCGGGCACTGAAGCTTTCTTT. Its translation: CASSFRQGAGTEAFF.

The chain carries TRBV11-2 and TRBJ2-7; 8 bases agree with TRBD1. This CDR3 contains 14 residues. Germline trimming cut 1 base from V and 3 bases from J; bases unmatched to any gene: 2. Germline V gene sequence: CDR1 SGHAT, CDR2 FQNNGV. The CDR3 bases are TGTGCCAGCAGCTTAGGGACAGGGAACTACGAGCAGTACTTC. Translated: CASSLGTGNYEQYF. The full variable domain, its missing parts supplied by reference TRBV11-2 and TRBJ2-7, is EAGVAQSPRYKIIEKRQSVAFWCNPISGHATLYWYQQILGQGPKLLIQFQNNGVVDDSQLPKDRFSAERLKGVDSTLKIQPAKLEDSAVYLCASSLGTGNYEQYFGPGTRLTVT.

This chain connects TRBV10-2 to TRBJ2-7, with 10 bases fitting TRBD2. V was clipped by 8 bases and J by 1 base; unmatched bases: 5. This CDR3 is built from 14 residues. Germline V gene lookup returns CDR1 WSHSY and CDR2 SAAADI. The CDR3: CASRTSGVSYEQYF. As DNA, the CDR3 is TGCGCCAGCCGGACTAGCGGCGTTTCCTACGAGCAGTACTTC.

This clone was counted at least ten times. V and J are TRBV29-1 and TRBJ2-1; 13 bases map to TRBD2. The CDR3 extends over 16 amino acids. Germline values: CDR1 SQVTM, CDR2 ANQGSEA. The trim removed 5 bases at V and 9 bases at J, leaving 13 bases unmatched. The CDR3 is CSVRRGLAGVDGEQFF. CDR3 DNA: TGCAGCGTTCGTAGAGGACTAGCGGGAGTAGATGGTGAGCAGTTCTTC.

The chain employs TRBV5-6 and TRBJ2-5; D unclear. This CDR3 comprises 11 residues. V lost 0 bases to trimming and J lost 14 bases, with 11 bases between them. From germline, CDR1 is SGHDT and CDR2 YYEEEE. The CDR3 coding sequence is TGTGCCAGCAGCTTGGCCGCGGCCGTATACTTC. Translated: CASSLAAAVYF.

V and J are TRBV30 and TRBJ2-1, with TRBD1 matching over 8 bases. Germline V CDR1 and CDR2: GTSNPN, SVGIG (reference sequence). The ends lost 2 bases at V and 12 bases at J; junction bases unmatched: 9. The CDR3 has 13 residues. For the CDR3, the DNA is TGTGCCTGGAGTCGCGACAGGGGCGAGCGGCAGTTCTTC. Translating it yields CAWSRDRGERQFF.

The table lists this clone with a few counts. The chain employs TRBV5-8 and TRBJ2-2; possibly TRBD2 for D (6 bases). In germline, CDR1 is SGHTS, CDR2 YDEGEE. Between the trimmed V and J ends, which lost 1 base and 4 bases, there was a span of 8 bases. The CDR3 has 14 residues. The CDR3 DNA follows: TGTGCCAGCAGCTTGCGGGAGAGCACCGGGGAGCTGTTTTTT. Translated: CASSLRESTGELFF.

The chain recombines TRBV3-1 (or the pseudogene TRBV3-2) with TRBJ2-7; TRBD2 aligns across 10 bases. The germline V gene has CDR1 LGHDT and CDR2 YNNKEL (reference sequence). The trim removed 4 bases at V and 6 bases at J, leaving 6 bases unmatched. There are 14 residues in the CDR3. The CDR3 loop reads CASSPAGGRGEQYF. The DNA for the CDR3 is TGTGCCAGCAGCCCAGCGGGAGGGCGAGGCGAGCAGTACTTC.

Worth noting for this clone: The sample contains more than one DNA sequence encoding this CDR3. The rearrangement uses TRBV2 and TRBJ2-7, with 12 nucleotides matching TRBD2. Germline V CDR1 and CDR2: SNHLY, FYNNEI. The junction had 1 base not matched to a gene; V was cut back by 6 bases and J by 1 base. This CDR3 comprises 14 residues. CDR3 protein: CASRGTSGSYEQYF. CDR3 nucleotides: TGTGCCAGCAGAGGGACTAGCGGGTCCTACGAGCAGTACTTC.

V is TRBV24-1 and J is TRBJ2-3; D not resolved. The CDR3 is made up of 15 amino acids. Per germline, CDR1 KGHDR and CDR2 SFDVKD. V was shortened by 4 bases and J by 2 bases, with 12 bases between the two germline ends. The CDR3 region has the DNA TGTGCCACCAGTGACCCTGGCCGCTTCACAGATACGCAGTATTTT. Amino acid sequence: CATSDPGRFTDTQYF.

The rearrangement uses TRBV7-2 and TRBJ2-1; TRBD2 agrees at 7 bases. Trimming at V came to 4 bases and at J to 7 bases, leaving 7 bases not matched to a gene. Per germline, CDR1 SGHTA and CDR2 FQGNSA. CDR3 length: 14 amino acids. The CDR3 protein is CASSSPNGRNEQFF. In DNA, the CDR3 is TGTGCCAGCAGCTCCCCTAACGGGAGGAATGAGCAGTTCTTC.

This chain uses TRBV28 with TRBJ2-2, with 13 bases that match TRBD2. Germline V gives CDR1 MDHEN, CDR2 SYDVKM. Trimming cost V 3 bases and J 4 bases; bases outside gene matches: 11. The CDR3 is 19 amino acids. As DNA, the CDR3 is TGTGCCAGCAGTTTGCTCGGACTAGCGGGAGATTTGAGCACCGGGGAGCTGTTTTTT. Amino acids: CASSLLGLAGDLSTGELFF. Using reference TRBV28 and TRBJ2-2 for the parts outside the CDR3, the full variable domain is DVKVTQSSRYLVKRTGEKVFLECVQDMDHENMFWYRQDPGLGLRLIYFSYDVKMKEKGDIPEGYSVSREKKERFSLILESASTNQTSMYLCASSLLGLAGDLSTGELFFGEGSRLTVL.

The chain is built from TRBV30 and TRBJ2-5; 7 nucleotides align to TRBD1. Per germline, CDR1 GTSNPN and CDR2 SVGIG (reference sequence). V gave up 8 bases and J gave up 2 bases; unmatched junction bases: 20. The CDR3 consists of 17 residues. The CDR3 region has the DNA TGTGCCGCCAACTTGGGACAGAGTCTAATCTTTCAAGAGACCCAGTACTTC. Encoded protein: CAANLGQSLIFQETQYF.

The genes are TRBV28 and TRBJ2-7, with no clear D. V was clipped by 3 bases and J by 6 bases, with 12 bases between them. CDR3 length: 13 residues. CDR1 is MDHEN and CDR2 is SYDVKM in the germline V gene. CDR3 bases: TGTGCCAGCAGTTTGGGGAAATCCCTCGAGCAGTACTTC. Its translation: CASSLGKSLEQYF.

In this sample, this clone turned up a few times. This sequence joins TRBV6-4 and TRBJ1-5, with no clear D. From germline, CDR1 is MRHNA and CDR2 SNTAGT. V was cut by 5 bases and J by 0 bases, with 11 bases left in between. The CDR3 runs to 15 residues. CDR3 sequence reads: CASSPVWDSNQPQHF. In DNA form, the CDR3 reads TGTGCCAGCAGTCCAGTGTGGGATAGCAATCAGCCCCAGCATTTT.

This chain links TRBV19 with TRBJ2-1; D is perhaps TRBD2 (5 bases). The V gene lost 5 bases and the J gene lost 5 bases, with 10 bases spanning the gap. The CDR3 runs to 13 residues. From germline, CDR1 is LNHDA and CDR2 SQIVND (reference sequence). CDR3 coding DNA: TGTGCCAGTAGTTTTAGGACTCACAATGAGCAGTTCTTC. Protein product: CASSFRTHNEQFF. Drawing the rest from reference TRBV19 and TRBJ2-1, the complete variable domain is DGGITQSPKYLFRKEGQNVTLSCEQNLNHDAMYWYRQDPGQGLRLIYYSQIVNDFQKGDIAEGYSVSREKKESFPLTVTSAQKNPTAFYLCASSFRTHNEQFFGPGTRLTVL.

Here the CDR3 DNA reads TGTGCCAGCAGTCCACAGACGGGGCTCGGGGACACTGAAGCTTTCTTT. Residues: CASSPQTGLGDTEAFF. The rearrangement joins TRBV28 to TRBJ1-1, with D possibly being TRBD1 (5 bases). This CDR3 comprises 16 residues. V lost 5 bases to trimming and J lost 3 bases, with 19 bases between them. Looked up from germline, CDR1 is MDHEN and CDR2 is SYDVKM.

The V and J genes are TRBV11-3 and TRBJ2-5; TRBD1 matches 7 bases. The junction had 7 bases not matched to a gene; V was cut back by 5 bases and J by 4 bases. CDR3 length: 14 residues. CDR1 SGHNT and CDR2 YENEEA come from the germline V gene. CDR3 nucleotides: TGTGCCAGCAGCCGGGACAGTATGTCAGAGACCCAGTACTTC. Translated, it gives CASSRDSMSETQYF.

V is TRBV19 and J is TRBJ2-3; D gene ambiguous. The CDR3 extends over 17 amino acids. V shed 1 base and J shed 2 bases, with 16 bases lying between them. Germline CDR1 reads LNHDA; CDR2 reads SQIVND (reference sequence). The CDR3: CASSIVFGRPNTDTQYF. The CDR3 bases are TGTGCCAGTAGTATAGTATTTGGCAGACCTAACACAGATACGCAGTATTTT.

The rearrangement joins TRBV12-3 or TRBV12-4 to TRBJ2-2, with D unclear. The CDR3 loop spans 11 amino acids. Trimming removed 6 bases from V and 6 bases from J, with 5 bases in between. This CDR3 reads CASSSPGELFF. CDR3 nucleotide sequence: TGTGCCAGCAGCTCGCCCGGGGAGCTGTTTTTT.

The sample holds a few counts of this clone. This chain connects TRBV11-3 to TRBJ2-2, with 7 positions matching TRBD2. The germline V gene has CDR1 SGHNT and CDR2 YENEEA. The CDR3 extends over 17 amino acids. With 1 base clipped from V and 3 bases from J, the junction kept 8 bases outside the gene matches. The CDR3 protein is CASSLGLQGGYTGELFF. CDR3 bases: TGTGCCAGCAGCTTAGGTCTCCAGGGAGGGTACACCGGGGAGCTGTTTTTT.

The J gene is TRBJ2-3, the V gene TRBV7-9, with 7 bases lining up with TRBD2. Losses at the gene ends were 1 base for V and 6 bases for J; bases not matched to a gene: 7. The CDR3 extends over 15 amino acids. Per the germline V gene, CDR1 is SEHNR and CDR2 is FQNEAQ (reference sequence). The CDR3: CASSLGGRGRDTQYF. DNA of the CDR3: TGTGCCAGCAGCTTAGGCGGGAGAGGTCGGGATACGCAGTATTTT.

This clone was seen just once. The chain has TRBV6-2 or TRBV6-3 and TRBJ1-6; D remains unclear. Germline loops: CDR1 MNHEY, CDR2 SVGEGT. CDR3 length: 14 residues. Trimming pared 0 bases from V and 9 bases from J, leaving 9 bases between. The CDR3, as DNA: TGTGCCAGCAGTTACTCGAGAGTTCCTTCACCCCTCCACTTT. Translation: CASSYSRVPSPLHF.